These 16 T cell receptor beta chains came from one sample sequenced in a study of liver allograft versus peripheral blood T cells. About the study: Recipients' peripheral blood T cell receptor repertoires were compared with those in transplanted livers.

TCRdb analysed the reads with MiXCR anew, one entry per CDR3 protein. The sample records about 1,700 distinct CDR3 sequences, more than 15% being singletons. These TCRs come from a human patient who had a liver transplant. Part of the T cells may come from the graft donor.

There are a few counts of this clonotype. The chain carries TRBV3-1 and TRBJ1-4; TRBD1 might be the D (5 bases). CDR3 length equals 15 residues. The V gene's germline CDR1 is LGHDT and CDR2 YNNKEL (reference sequence). V dropped 1 base and J dropped 5 bases, with 11 bases sitting between them. The CDR3 nucleotides read TGTGCCAGCAGCCAAGGGGGCCAACTAAATGAAAAACTGTTTTTT. It translates to CASSQGGQLNEKLFF.

By frequency in the sample, this clonotype is large. The chain joins TRBV20-1 to TRBJ2-1; 9 positions agree with TRBD1. The CDR3 runs 14 residues. The V segment lost 6 bases and the J segment 6 bases; nucleotides outside the gene matches: 9. CDR1 is DFQATT and CDR2 is SNEGSKA in the germline V gene (reference sequence). CDR3 sequence (DNA): TGCAGTGCGGGTGGAGGGACAGGGATCAATGAGCAGTTCTTC. It is translated as CSAGGGTGINEQFF.

Many counts were recorded for this clonotype. This sequence joins TRBV18 and TRBJ1-1; weak D call: TRBD1 (5 bases). CDR3 size: 16 residues. V was shortened by 2 bases and J by 7 bases, with 20 bases between the two germline ends. Germline CDR1 KGHSH, CDR2 LQKENI. This chain's CDR3 is CASSPKVAIGAYEAFF. CDR3 DNA sequence: TGTGCCAGCTCACCAAAGGTAGCCATTGGGGCTTATGAAGCTTTCTTT.

This clonotype is medium-sized (0.01 to 0.1%) within its sample. The rearrangement links TRBV6-5 to TRBJ2-2; TRBD2 matches 10 bases. Germline V CDR1 and CDR2: MNHEY, SVGAGI. The CDR3 has 15 amino acids. The V gene end was trimmed by 4 bases and the J gene end by 4 bases; junction bases not matched to a gene: 3. DNA of the CDR3: TGTGCCAGCAGTTCCTCTAGCGGGGGCACCGGGGAGCTGTTTTTT. Translation gives CASSSSSGGTGELFF.

The table lists this clonotype with many counts. The chain uses TRBV18 and TRBJ2-7, with D perhaps TRBD1 (6 bases). The CDR3 loop spans 15 amino acids. Germline V gene sequence: CDR1 KGHSH, CDR2 LQKENI. V was clipped by 3 bases and J by 3 bases, with 15 bases between them. The CDR3 is CASSPTRDTLYEQYF. The CDR3 region has the DNA TGTGCCAGCTCACCCACCCGGGACACACTCTACGAGCAGTACTTC.

V gene TRBV28 combines with J gene TRBJ2-3; TRBD1 might be the D (6 bases). Germline V gene lookup returns CDR1 MDHEN and CDR2 SYDVKM. The CDR3 consists of 13 residues. V was cut by 6 bases and J by 4 bases, with 11 bases left in between. The CDR3 sequence is CASRLQGSDTQYF. CDR3 nucleotide sequence: TGTGCCAGCAGGTTACAGGGTTCAGATACGCAGTATTTT.

There are many counts of this clonotype. The chain recombines TRBV27 with TRBJ2-2; perhaps D is TRBD1 or TRBD2 (6 bases each). This CDR3 has 15 amino acids. Trimming shortened V by 8 bases and J by 2 bases, and 15 bases separated the two germline ends. Germline V gives CDR1 MNHEY, CDR2 SMNVEV (reference sequence). The CDR3 region has the DNA TGTGCCAGCGCCTTCGGGGGCGATAACACCGGGGAGCTGTTTTTT. The encoded protein is CASAFGGDNTGELFF.

This clonotype counts as medium-sized. The rearrangement uses TRBV19 and TRBJ1-6; 8 bases are shared with TRBD1. CDR3 length: 13 amino acids. Germline V gene data show CDR1 as LNHDA and CDR2 as SQIVND (reference sequence). J gave up 8 bases and V 6 bases, and 3 bases lay outside the gene matches. CDR3 in amino acids: CASSGQGDSPLHF. As DNA, the CDR3 is TGTGCCAGTAGCGGACAGGGTGATTCACCCCTCCACTTT.

This clonotype was seen a few times. The chain couples TRBV20-1 to TRBJ1-5; D is ambiguous. The germline V gene has CDR1 DFQATT and CDR2 SNEGSKA (reference sequence). The germline V and J ends were trimmed by 5 bases and 0 bases, with 14 bases remaining between them. This CDR3 region has 15 residues. The CDR3 spells CSAGRQIDSNQPQHF. In nucleotides, the CDR3 is TGCAGTGCTGGCCGCCAGATAGATAGCAATCAGCCCCAGCATTTT.

The V and J genes are TRBV6-6 and TRBJ2-7; either TRBD1 or TRBD2 may supply D (5 bases each). Trimming stripped 7 bases from V and 4 bases from J, with 14 bases between. The CDR3 length is 13 residues. Germline CDR1 reads MNHNY; CDR2 reads SVGAGI (reference sequence). DNA for the CDR3: TGTGCCAGCAAAGACAGTGGAGGTTACGAGCAGTACTTC. Protein: CASKDSGGYEQYF.

This clonotype has ten or more counts. The J gene is TRBJ2-1, the V gene TRBV9; D remains unclear. The CDR3 extends over 16 amino acids. Per germline, CDR1 SGDLS and CDR2 YYNGEE. Trimming shortened V by 0 bases and J by 1 base, and 11 bases separated the two germline ends. The CDR3 protein is CASSVEATNSYNEQFF. CDR3 sequence (DNA): TGTGCCAGCAGCGTAGAGGCGACCAATTCCTACAATGAGCAGTTCTTC. The whole variable domain, filled in from reference TRBV9 and TRBJ2-1, reads DSGVTQTPKHLITATGQRVTLRCSPRSGDLSVYWYQQSLDQGLQFLIQYYNGEERAKGNILERFSAQQFPDLHSELNLSSLELGDSALYFCASSVEATNSYNEQFFGPGTRLTVL.

This chain links TRBV3-1 with TRBJ1-2; D is unclear. The V gene's germline CDR1 is LGHDT and CDR2 YNNKEL (reference sequence). The CDR3 length is 13 residues. The V end lost 1 base, the J end lost 4 bases, and 7 bases lay between the germline ends. The CDR3 coding sequence is TGTGCCAGCAGCCAAGGAAACCGCTATGGCTACACCTTC. Amino acids: CASSQGNRYGYTF.

The table lists this clonotype with many counts. The rearrangement uses TRBV5-1 and TRBJ1-2; D is perhaps TRBD1 (6 bases). V was shortened by 4 bases and J by 1 base, with 14 bases between the two germline ends. Germline values: CDR1 SGHRS, CDR2 YFSETQ. This CDR3 spans 15 amino acids. The CDR3 sequence is CASSITGWNNYGYTF. CDR3 nucleotides: TGCGCCAGCAGCATTACAGGGTGGAATAACTATGGCTACACCTTC. Combining the CDR3 with reference TRBV5-1 and TRBJ1-2 gives the whole variable domain KAGVTQTPRYLIKTRGQQVTLSCSPISGHRSVSWYQQTPGQGLQFLFEYFSETQRNKGNFPGRFSGRQFSNSRSEMNVSTLELGDSALYLCASSITGWNNYGYTFGSGTRLTVV.

This clonotype is judged medium-sized. The rearrangement joins TRBV15 to TRBJ1-2; D is possibly TRBD1 (5 bases). The germline V gene has CDR1 LNHNV and CDR2 YYDKDF (reference sequence). This CDR3 region has 17 residues. Trimming left V 5 bases short and J 5 bases short, with 24 bases between. This chain's CDR3 is CATSFQLRTVRGYGYTF. CDR3 coding DNA: TGTGCCACCAGCTTCCAATTACGGACGGTTAGGGGTTATGGCTACACCTTC.

The V call is TRBV19, the J call TRBJ2-1, with D tentatively TRBD2 (6 bases). The V end was cut by 3 bases, the J end by 4 bases, with 10 bases between. The CDR3 covers 14 residues. Germline CDR1 and CDR2: LNHDA and SQIVND (reference sequence). CDR3: CASSISGLYNEQFF. CDR3 bases: TGTGCCAGTAGTATTAGCGGCTTATACAATGAGCAGTTCTTC.

In this sample, this clonotype turned up a few times. This rearrangement joins TRBV6-1 to TRBJ2-1, with 9 positions matching TRBD2. The CDR3 length is 16 residues. After removal of 2 bases from V and 7 bases from J, the junction contained 9 bases not matched to a gene. The germline gives CDR1 MNHNS, CDR2 SASEGT. CDR3 amino acids: CASSESGSGSLNEQFF. CDR3 nucleotides: TGTGCCAGCAGTGAATCCGGTAGCGGGAGCCTTAATGAGCAGTTCTTC.